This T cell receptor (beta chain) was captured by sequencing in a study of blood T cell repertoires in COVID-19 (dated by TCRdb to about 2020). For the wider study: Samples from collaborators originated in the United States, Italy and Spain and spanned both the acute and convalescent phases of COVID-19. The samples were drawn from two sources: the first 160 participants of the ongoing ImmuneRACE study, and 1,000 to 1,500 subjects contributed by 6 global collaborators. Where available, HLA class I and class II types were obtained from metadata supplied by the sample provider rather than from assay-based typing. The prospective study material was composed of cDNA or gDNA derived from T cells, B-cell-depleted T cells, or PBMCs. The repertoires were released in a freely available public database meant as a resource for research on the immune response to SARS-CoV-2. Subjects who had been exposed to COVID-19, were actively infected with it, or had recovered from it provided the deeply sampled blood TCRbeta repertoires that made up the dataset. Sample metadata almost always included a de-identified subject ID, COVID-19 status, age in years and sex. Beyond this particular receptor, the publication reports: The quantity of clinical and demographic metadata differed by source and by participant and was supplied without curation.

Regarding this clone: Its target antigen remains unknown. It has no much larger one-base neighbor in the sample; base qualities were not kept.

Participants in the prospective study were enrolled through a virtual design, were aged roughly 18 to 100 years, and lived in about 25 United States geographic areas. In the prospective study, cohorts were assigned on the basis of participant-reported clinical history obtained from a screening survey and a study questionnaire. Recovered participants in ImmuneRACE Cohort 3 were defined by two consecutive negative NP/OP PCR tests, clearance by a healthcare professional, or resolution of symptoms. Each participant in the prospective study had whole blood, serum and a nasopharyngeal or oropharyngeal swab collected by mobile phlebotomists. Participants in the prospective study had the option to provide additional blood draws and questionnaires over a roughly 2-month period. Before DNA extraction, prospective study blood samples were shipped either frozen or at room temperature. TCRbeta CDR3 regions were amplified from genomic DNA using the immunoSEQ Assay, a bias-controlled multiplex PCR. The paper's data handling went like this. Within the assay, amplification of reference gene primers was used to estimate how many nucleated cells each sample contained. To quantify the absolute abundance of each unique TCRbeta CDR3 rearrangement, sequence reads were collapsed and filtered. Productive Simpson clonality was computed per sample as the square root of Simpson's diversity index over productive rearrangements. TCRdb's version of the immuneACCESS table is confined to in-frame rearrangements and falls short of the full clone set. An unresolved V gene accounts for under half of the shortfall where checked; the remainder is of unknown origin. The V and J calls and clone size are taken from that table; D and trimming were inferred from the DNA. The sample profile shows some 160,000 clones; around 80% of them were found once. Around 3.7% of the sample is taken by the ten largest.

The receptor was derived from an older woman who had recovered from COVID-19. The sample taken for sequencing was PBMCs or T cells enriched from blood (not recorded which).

At the DNA level, the sequence is TGTGCCAGCTCAACGAGCCGACAGGGTGGCTATGGCTACACCTTC. This yields the protein CASSTSRQGGYGYTF. The V and J segments used are TRBV18 and TRBJ1-2, with 7 bases matching TRBD1. Based on the germline V gene, the CDR1 and CDR2 sequences are KGHSH and LQKENI. V trim: 5 bases; J trim: 4 bases; unmatched bases: 10. The CDR3 starts with the cysteine, ends with the phenylalanine, and has 15 residues. Only the CDR3 portion is preserved as DNA: 45 bases, with reading frame beginning at the first base.